A single sample is the source of the 9 T cell receptor beta chains below, sequenced in a study of T cell responses to AZD1222 COVID-19 vaccine. TCRdb keeps only in-frame clones here, not all; method: immunoSEQ multiplex PCR. This sample has 200,000 to 250,000 clones, with about 94% found just once. Sequencing was performed on peripheral blood, taken 28 days after the second dose of the MenACWY control vaccine. These receptors were collected from an adult who received the MenACWY meningococcal vaccine as a control.

The chain has TRBV4-3 and TRBJ1-1; D is unresolved. This CDR3 is 16 amino acids long. Trimming cost V 3 bases and J 0 bases, with 14 bases left between them. Germline CDR1 is LGHNA and CDR2 is YSLEER. The CDR3 DNA is TGCGCCAGCAGCCACCAATTCGCCGGAATGAACACTGAAGCTTTCTTT. Amino acids: CASSHQFAGMNTEAFF.

The rearrangement links TRBV6-5 to TRBJ2-6, with a weak D call TRBD1 (5 bases). In germline, CDR1 is MNHEY, CDR2 SVGAGI. CDR3 length: 15 amino acids. With 4 bases removed from V and 2 bases from J, the gap between germline ends came to 9 bases. The CDR3 here is CASSFQGTGANVLTF. CDR3 in DNA: TGTGCCAGCAGTTTCCAGGGAACTGGGGCCAACGTCCTGACTTTC.

As concerns this clone: Sequence at one end of the junction differs from germline and may be a read error. V is TRBV2 and J is TRBJ2-7; no firm D call. The V gene's germline CDR1 is SNHLY and CDR2 FYNNEI. The CDR3 is 12 amino acids. The CDR3 nucleotides read TGTGCCAGCAGTGAAGTCTCACTCAGCCCTAACTTC. It yields the protein CASSEVSLSPNF.

The chain couples TRBV10-3 to TRBJ1-5; 7 bases agree with TRBD1. This CDR3 comprises 15 residues. V shed 0 bases, J shed 4 bases, and the junction held 3 bases outside the gene matches. Germline V CDR1 and CDR2: ENHRY, SYGVKD. The CDR3 DNA reads TGTGCCATCAGTGAGTCAGGGGGCGGGAATCAGCCCCAGCATTTT. This encodes CAISESGGGNQPQHF.

This sequence joins TRBV15 and TRBJ2-7; a possible D gene is TRBD1 (6 bases). The germline V and J ends were trimmed by 0 bases and 2 bases, with 11 bases remaining between them. CDR3 length equals 15 residues. CDR1 and CDR2 from the germline V gene are LNHNV and YYDKDF (reference sequence). The CDR3 bases are TGTGCCACCAGCAGAGACCGGACAGCTCCCTACGAGCAGTACTTC. Residues: CATSRDRTAPYEQYF.

This CDR3 is CSVSIRGNYGYTF. The CDR3 DNA follows: TGCAGCGTTTCTATCAGGGGAAACTATGGCTACACCTTC. This chain links TRBV29-1 with TRBJ1-2; D is possibly TRBD1 (6 bases). The CDR3 totals 13 residues. V was shortened by 5 bases and J by 2 bases, with 12 bases between the two germline ends. Germline CDR1 reads SQVTM; CDR2 reads ANQGSEA.

The rearrangement links TRBV6-5 to TRBJ1-4, with 7 nucleotides matching TRBD1. Germline V gene lookup returns CDR1 MNHEY and CDR2 SVGAGI. The V segment lost 2 bases and the J segment 10 bases; nucleotides outside the gene matches: 10. The CDR3 length is 15 residues. The CDR3, as DNA: TGTGCCAGCAGTTACGCGGGGACAGCGATTGGAAAACTGTTTTTT. Amino acids: CASSYAGTAIGKLFF.

The CDR3 loop is CASSLMGPTSGNTIYF. The CDR3 bases are TGTGCCAGCAGCTTGATGGGCCCGACCTCTGGAAACACCATATATTTT. V is TRBV5-4 and J is TRBJ1-3; no definite D call. The CDR3 has 16 residues. From germline, CDR1 is SGHNT and CDR2 YYREEE (reference sequence). Deletions cut 1 base from V and 0 bases from J, with 11 bases between.

The chain joins TRBV5-1 to TRBJ1-1; D is undetermined. Germline-derived CDR1 and CDR2 are SGHRS and YFSETQ. With 0 bases removed from V and 2 bases from J, the gap between germline ends came to 11 bases. The CDR3 length is 15 residues. The CDR3 is CASSLEGRANTEAFF. In DNA form, the CDR3 reads TGCGCCAGCAGCTTGGAAGGGAGGGCAAACACTGAAGCTTTCTTT.